Below are 32 T cell receptor beta chains sequenced from a single sample in a study of blood T cell repertoires in COVID-19. Measured with immunoSEQ multiplex PCR; TCRdb has only the in-frame clones, and not every one. Here the sample spans roughly 230,000 clones, nearly 90% being singletons. The sequenced sample was PBMCs or T cells enriched from blood (not recorded which). The receptor set was obtained from a woman aged 30 to 39 with acute COVID-19.

The chain uses TRBV12-3 or TRBV12-4 and TRBJ2-3; no firm D call. V shed 9 bases and J shed 0 bases, with 10 bases lying between them. The CDR3 runs to 13 residues. The CDR3 nucleotides read TGTGCCAGTCGAGACTGGAGCACAGATACGCAGTATTTT. This gives the protein CASRDWSTDTQYF.

The V call is TRBV18, the J call TRBJ1-3; TRBD1 might be the D (5 bases). Germline CDR1 is KGHSH and CDR2 is LQKENI. The CDR3 runs 14 residues. The V end lost 2 bases, the J end lost 1 base, and 6 bases lay between the germline ends. CDR3 in amino acids: CASSPGASGNTIYF. The CDR3 coding sequence is TGTGCCAGCTCACCAGGGGCGTCTGGAAACACCATATATTTT.

The V call is TRBV28, the J call TRBJ2-5, with D hard to call. With 3 bases removed from V and 3 bases from J, the gap between germline ends came to 17 bases. Germline CDR1 reads MDHEN; CDR2 reads SYDVKM. This CDR3 spans 16 amino acids. The CDR3, as DNA: TGTGCCAGCAGTTTGGTTTCATGGCAGGTGGAAGAGACCCAGTACTTC. It encodes CASSLVSWQVEETQYF.

V and J are TRBV28 and TRBJ1-5; TRBD1 agrees at 8 bases. The CDR3 loop spans 17 amino acids. Germline V lookup: CDR1 MDHEN, CDR2 SYDVKM. V dropped 8 bases and J dropped 1; count of bases not matched to a gene: 13. CDR3 sequence reads: CASLGAGGRGSNQPQHF. CDR3 in DNA: TGTGCCAGCCTCGGCGCAGGGGGCAGAGGAAGCAATCAGCCCCAGCATTTT.

The chain employs TRBV9 and TRBJ1-1; tentatively, D is TRBD1 (5 bases). CDR3 length: 14 residues. Germline assignment: CDR1 SGDLS and CDR2 YYNGEE. V was pared by 4 bases and J by 4 bases, with 14 bases between. CDR3 loop: CASSPSGGGTEAFF. The CDR3 region has the DNA TGTGCCAGCAGCCCCTCGGGGGGAGGCACTGAAGCTTTCTTT.

This rearrangement joins TRBV27 to TRBJ1-4; no clear D gene. The V end lost 6 bases, the J end lost 8 bases, and 13 bases lay between the germline ends. From germline, CDR1 is MNHEY and CDR2 SMNVEV (reference sequence). The CDR3 extends over 13 amino acids. CDR3 protein: CASSTRRIEKLFF. The CDR3 region has the DNA TGTGCCAGCAGCACCCGGCGGATCGAAAAACTGTTTTTT.

The V call is TRBV7-6, the J call TRBJ1-3; D might be TRBD1 (6 bases). The ends were cut back, 1 base at V and 5 bases at J, with 15 bases in the middle. Per the germline V gene, CDR1 is SGHVS and CDR2 is FNYEAQ. This CDR3 contains 16 residues. CDR3 in amino acids: CASSLVGQSLRNTIYF. In DNA form, the CDR3 reads TGTGCCAGCAGCTTAGTGGGACAAAGTTTGAGAAACACCATATATTTT. The variable domain in full, with the rest retrieved from reference TRBV7-6 and TRBJ1-3, is GAGVSQSPRYKVTKRGQDVALRCDPISGHVSLYWYRQALGQGPEFLTYFNYEAQQDKSGLPNDRFSAERPEGSISTLTIQRTEQRDSAMYRCASSLVGQSLRNTIYFGEGSWLTVV.

The chain is built from TRBV9 and TRBJ2-5, with TRBD1 matching 7 bases. The CDR3 runs 16 residues. The V and J ends lost 3 bases and 5 bases, in that order; junction bases with no gene match: 13. Germline-derived CDR1 and CDR2 are SGDLS and YYNGEE. The CDR3 nucleotides are TGTGCCAGCAGCGGGGGCGGTAGACAGGGTTCGGAGACCCAGTACTTC. Translated: CASSGGGRQGSETQYF.

The V and J genes are TRBV27 and TRBJ1-2, with 7 bases aligning to TRBD1. J was trimmed by 7 bases and V by 3 bases; bases with no gene match: 11. The germline V gene encodes CDR1 MNHEY and CDR2 SMNVEV (reference sequence). The CDR3 is 15 amino acids. The CDR3 nucleotides are TGTGCCAGCAGTTTCGACAGGGTGGGGATCGGTGGCTACACCTTC. Amino acids: CASSFDRVGIGGYTF.

The genes are TRBV5-4 and TRBJ1-5; D is possibly TRBD1 (5 bases). The V gene lost 1 base and the J gene lost 5 bases, with 16 bases spanning the gap. This CDR3 has 16 residues. Germline V gene lookup returns CDR1 SGHNT and CDR2 YYREEE (reference sequence). Written as DNA, the CDR3 is TGTGCCAGCAGCTTGAACGGCGGGGGGATCGATCAGCCCCAGCATTTT. Its translation is CASSLNGGGIDQPQHF. Looking up the rest from reference TRBV5-4 and TRBJ1-5 gives the full variable domain: ETGVTQSPTHLIKTRGQQVTLRCSSQSGHNTVSWYQQALGQGPQFIFQYYREEENGRGNFPPRFSGLQFPNYSSELNVNALELDDSALYLCASSLNGGGIDQPQHFGDGTRLSIL.

This chain joins TRBV14 and TRBJ2-3, with TRBD1 as a possible D gene (6 bases). The CDR3 spans 15 residues. Germline lookup yields CDR1 SGHDN and CDR2 FVKESK. The germline V and J ends were trimmed by 5 bases and 0 bases, with 12 bases remaining between them. The CDR3 nucleotides are TGTGCCAGCAGCGGAGCAGGGGCTAGCACAGATACGCAGTATTTT. This encodes CASSGAGASTDTQYF.

The rearrangement joins TRBV7-8 to TRBJ1-3, with TRBD1 as a possible D gene (5 bases). Germline V gene lookup returns CDR1 SGHVS and CDR2 FQNEAQ. The CDR3 length is 14 residues. Trimming shortened V by 4 bases and J by 4 bases, and 11 bases separated the two germline ends. CDR3 loop: CASSSRESGNTIYF. The CDR3 coding sequence is TGTGCCAGCAGCTCCAGGGAATCCGGAAACACCATATATTTT. The full variable domain, in which reference TRBV7-8 and TRBJ1-3 provide the parts outside the CDR3, is GAGVSQSPRYKVAKRGQDVALRCDPISGHVSLFWYQQALGQGPEFLTYFQNEAQLDKSGLPSDRFFAERPEGSVSTLKIQRTQQEDSAVYLCASSSRESGNTIYFGEGSWLTVV.

The chain couples TRBV5-4 to TRBJ2-3; the D gene is possibly TRBD1 (5 bases). CDR1 SGHNT and CDR2 YYREEE come from the germline V gene (reference sequence). V was cut by 5 bases and J by 1 base, with 11 bases left in between. The CDR3 runs to 14 residues. CDR3 residues: CASRGESRTDTQYF. The CDR3 DNA reads TGTGCCAGCAGAGGGGAATCCCGCACAGATACGCAGTATTTT.

The chain employs TRBV7-2 and TRBJ1-1; 8 nucleotides agree with TRBD1. The CDR3 covers 16 residues. Germline loops: CDR1 SGHTA, CDR2 FQGNSA. After removal of 6 bases from V and 0 bases from J, the junction contained 9 bases not matched to a gene. The CDR3 DNA sequence: TGTGCCAGCAGACGACAGGGGTTTGGGGTGAACACTGAAGCTTTCTTT. It specifies CASRRQGFGVNTEAFF. Variable domain in full (rest from reference TRBV7-2 and TRBJ1-1): GAGVSQSPSNKVTEKGKDVELRCDPISGHTALYWYRQSLGQGLEFLIYFQGNSAPDKSGLPSDRFSAERTGGSVSTLTIQRTQQEDSAVYLCASRRQGFGVNTEAFFGQGTRLTVV.

The CDR3 loop reads CASRGLAASYEQYF. The CDR3 coding sequence is TGTGCCAGCAGGGGACTAGCGGCTTCCTACGAGCAGTACTTC. The gene calls are TRBV2 and TRBJ2-7; 11 bases fit TRBD2. The CDR3 covers 14 residues. V lost 6 bases, J lost 1 base, and 2 bases stayed unmatched. Germline values: CDR1 SNHLY, CDR2 FYNNEI.

V usage is TRBV5-6 and J usage is TRBJ2-7; tentative D call: TRBD2 (5 bases). V gave up 4 bases and J gave up 6 bases, with 23 bases separating them. This CDR3 is 16 amino acids long. Germline V lookup: CDR1 SGHDT, CDR2 YYEEEE. CDR3 in amino acids: CASSSPLTGELSEQYF. In DNA, the CDR3 is TGTGCCAGCAGCAGCCCGCTCACCGGGGAATTGAGCGAGCAGTACTTC.

The chain couples TRBV9 to TRBJ1-6; 8 nucleotides agree with TRBD1. There are 16 residues in the CDR3. V dropped 3 bases and J dropped 4; count of bases not matched to a gene: 6. Germline V gives CDR1 SGDLS, CDR2 YYNGEE. In DNA, the CDR3 is TGTGCCAGCAGCGGTCGCAGGGGGCTGTATAATTCACCCCTCCACTTT. Amino acids: CASSGRRGLYNSPLHF. The full variable domain, its missing parts supplied by reference TRBV9 and TRBJ1-6, is DSGVTQTPKHLITATGQRVTLRCSPRSGDLSVYWYQQSLDQGLQFLIQYYNGEERAKGNILERFSAQQFPDLHSELNLSSLELGDSALYFCASSGRRGLYNSPLHFGNGTRLTVT.

The V gene is TRBV15, the J gene TRBJ1-4, with TRBD1 as a possible D gene (6 bases). V was shortened by 5 bases and J by 2 bases, with 6 bases between the two germline ends. This CDR3 comprises 13 residues. CDR1 is LNHNV, CDR2 YYDKDF, per germline (reference sequence). The CDR3 region has the DNA TGTGCCACCAGCGGACAGACTAATGAAAAACTGTTTTTT. This encodes CATSGQTNEKLFF.

The chain couples TRBV11-3 to TRBJ2-3; 16 positions agree with TRBD2. This CDR3 spans 19 amino acids. J lost 5 bases, V lost 5 bases, and 13 bases had no gene match. Germline V gene data show CDR1 as SGHNT and CDR2 as YENEEA. Here the CDR3 DNA reads TGTGCCAGCAGCCCTGGGACTAGCGGGGGGGGCGGCCGGGGAGATACGCAGTATTTT. Its translation: CASSPGTSGGGGRGDTQYF.

The CDR3 reads CASKMTPQGVDEQYF. The DNA for the CDR3 is TGTGCCAGCAAAATGACCCCGCAGGGGGTTGACGAGCAGTACTTC. This chain links TRBV5-5 with TRBJ2-7; 7 bases agree with TRBD1. V gave up 6 bases and J gave up 5 bases; unmatched junction bases: 14. This CDR3 has 15 amino acids. Per the germline V gene, CDR1 is SGHKS and CDR2 is YYEKEE (reference sequence).

The chain uses TRBV7-9 and TRBJ2-7; 8 nucleotides agree with TRBD1. The germline V gene encodes CDR1 SEHNR and CDR2 FQNEAQ (reference sequence). The CDR3 is made up of 16 amino acids. J gave up 5 bases and V 6 bases, and 15 bases lay outside the gene matches. The CDR3 is CASSFPAGTGVHEQYF. CDR3 coding DNA: TGTGCCAGCAGTTTTCCGGCCGGGACAGGTGTCCACGAGCAGTACTTC. The variable domain in full, completed from reference TRBV7-9 and TRBJ2-7, reads DTGVSQNPRHKITKRGQNVTFRCDPISEHNRLYWYRQTLGQGPEFLTYFQNEAQLEKSRLLSDRFSAERPKGSFSTLEIQRTEQGDSAMYLCASSFPAGTGVHEQYFGPGTRLTVT.

The gene calls are TRBV4-1 and TRBJ1-5, with 8 bases that match TRBD1. The CDR3 spans 15 residues. V gave up 4 bases and J gave up 6 bases; unmatched junction bases: 8. In germline, CDR1 is MGHRA, CDR2 YSYEKL. CDR3: CASSLGGTGLQPQHF. The CDR3 bases are TGCGCCAGCAGCCTCGGAGGGACAGGTCTTCAGCCCCAGCATTTT.

The genes are TRBV3-1 (or the pseudogene TRBV3-2) and TRBJ2-5; the D is unclear. Germline V gene lookup returns CDR1 LGHDT and CDR2 YNNKEL (reference sequence). CDR3 size: 11 residues. The V end lost 3 bases, the J end lost 4 bases, and 3 bases lay between the germline ends. The CDR3 reads CASSHRETQYF. The CDR3 DNA is TGTGCCAGCAGCCACCGAGAGACCCAGTACTTC.

The table lists this clone with a count of one. The rearrangement links TRBV19 to TRBJ1-2; 9 bases align to TRBD1. V lost 6 bases, J lost 4 bases, and 6 bases stayed unmatched. From germline, CDR1 is LNHDA and CDR2 SQIVND (reference sequence). The CDR3 runs to 14 residues. The CDR3 nucleotides read TGTGCCAGTAGCAGACAGGGGGAAGCCTATGGCTACACCTTC. This sequence encodes CASSRQGEAYGYTF.

The chain is built from TRBV7-3 and TRBJ1-2, with 12 bases identical to TRBD1. This CDR3 contains 18 residues. The germline gives CDR1 SGHTA, CDR2 FQGTGA. V lost 0 bases to trimming and J lost 4 bases; unmatched junction nucleotides: 9. The CDR3 here is CASSLTPSGTGGGYGYTF. As DNA, the CDR3 is TGTGCCAGCAGCTTAACCCCCTCCGGGACAGGGGGCGGCTATGGCTACACCTTC. Using reference TRBV7-3 and TRBJ1-2 for the parts outside the CDR3, the full variable domain is GAGVSQTPSNKVTEKGKYVELRCDPISGHTALYWYRQSLGQGPEFLIYFQGTGAADDSGLPNDRFFAVRPEGSVSTLKIQRTERGDSAVYLCASSLTPSGTGGGYGYTFGSGTRLTVV.

The rearrangement links TRBV15 to TRBJ2-7; 8 bases line up with TRBD1. The trim removed 2 bases at V and 6 bases at J, leaving 9 bases unmatched. The CDR3 spans 15 residues. CDR1 LNHNV and CDR2 YYDKDF come from the germline V gene (reference sequence). The CDR3 nucleotides read TGTGCCACCAGCAGACCGACAGGGGTTAAACGCGAGCAGTACTTC. This sequence encodes CATSRPTGVKREQYF.

The rearrangement links TRBV2 to TRBJ2-3, with a weak D call TRBD1 (6 bases). With 8 bases removed from V and 0 bases from J, the gap between germline ends came to 18 bases. The length of the CDR3 is 16 residues. The germline CDR1 and CDR2 sequences are SNHLY and FYNNEI. The CDR3 sequence: CASRTSTGLSTDTQYF. As DNA, the CDR3 is TGTGCCAGCCGCACCTCAACAGGGCTTAGCACAGATACGCAGTATTTT.

The rearrangement joins TRBV28 to TRBJ1-6; 9 bases map to TRBD1. The CDR3 contains 15 residues. CDR1 and CDR2 from the germline V gene are MDHEN and SYDVKM. V gave up 5 bases and J gave up 7 bases; unmatched junction bases: 6. The CDR3 protein is CASSPGDRGNSPLHF. As DNA, the CDR3 is TGTGCCAGCAGTCCTGGCGACAGGGGGAATTCACCCCTCCACTTT.

There are a few counts of this clone. This rearrangement joins TRBV5-1 to TRBJ1-5; 9 positions match TRBD1. Trimming removed 4 bases from V and 0 bases from J; junction bases left unmatched: 5. The germline gives CDR1 SGHRS, CDR2 YFSETQ. The CDR3 extends over 16 amino acids. CDR3 nucleotide sequence: TGCGCCAGCAGCCCGGGACAGGGCGTTAGCAATCAGCCCCAGCATTTT. Amino acid sequence: CASSPGQGVSNQPQHF.

There are a few counts of this clone. The CDR3 bases are TGTGCCAGCAGTCGCCAGGGACAGGGGAGCGTTGATGGCTACACCTTC. Translated: CASSRQGQGSVDGYTF. This chain links TRBV25-1 with TRBJ1-2; 10 bases line up with TRBD1. CDR3 length equals 16 residues. Trimming at V came to 5 bases and at J to 6 bases, leaving 12 bases not matched to a gene. CDR1 and CDR2 from the germline V gene are MGHDK and SYGVNS.

In its sample, this clone was seen once. The V and J genes are TRBV19 and TRBJ1-2; 8 bases line up with TRBD1. The length of the CDR3 is 15 residues. Germline values: CDR1 LNHDA, CDR2 SQIVND (reference sequence). Trimming at V came to 7 bases and at J to 1 base, leaving 8 bases not matched to a gene. CDR3 nucleotides: TGTGCCAGTAACCCCCAGGGGGCAGTTAACTATGGCTACACCTTC. Residues: CASNPQGAVNYGYTF.

The V call is TRBV6-5, the J call TRBJ1-2; 10 bases are shared with TRBD1. From germline, CDR1 is MNHEY and CDR2 SVGAGI. The CDR3 extends over 16 amino acids. V shed 2 bases and J 8 bases; nucleotides not matched to a gene: 11. The CDR3 DNA is TGTGCCAGCAGTTACGGGACAGGGGAGGGGGGCTGGGGCTACACCTTC. This sequence encodes CASSYGTGEGGWGYTF.